This is a list of T cell receptor beta chains from one sample in a study of blood T cell repertoires in COVID-19. TCRdb's table, derived via immunoSEQ multiplex PCR, lists solely in-frame clones and lacks some. Of 100,000 to 150,000 clones listed, approximately 80% are singletons. Specimen: peripheral blood. These receptors all stem from a man aged 55 to 70 with acute or convalescent COVID-19. Both conserved end residues are part of each CDR3. The D gene is left open where the match is weak. The size field is filled for only some rows; it gives once, few, many or a size class.

TRBD1,.,TRBV7-9,TRBJ1-4,CASSSLTGGRRFF,TGTGCCAGCAGCTCTCTAACAGGGGGCCGCCGGTTTTTT
.,.,TRBV28,TRBJ2-3,CASSLVPNTDTQYF,TGTGCCAGCAGTTTAGTCCCAAACACAGATACGCAGTATTTT
TRBD1,.,TRBV28,TRBJ1-2,CASSLGQVNYGYTF,TGTGCCAGCAGTCTGGGACAGGTCAACTATGGCTACACCTTC
.,.,TRBV4-1,TRBJ1-6,CASSQDLNRKNSPLHF,TGCGCCAGCAGCCAAGATCTTAACAGGAAAAATTCACCCCTCCACTTT
TRBD2,.,TRBV7-2,TRBJ2-1,CASSLLLAGPNSYNEQFF,TGTGCCAGCAGCTTACTACTAGCGGGCCCTAACTCCTACAATGAGCAGTTCTTC
.,.,TRBV7-9,TRBJ1-1,CASSPWADTEAFF,TGTGCCAGCAGTCCCTGGGCCGACACTGAAGCTTTCTTT
TRBD1,.,TRBV3-1/TRBV3-2,TRBJ2-5,CASSPTGQQETQYF,TGTGCCAGCAGCCCAACGGGACAGCAAGAGACCCAGTACTTC
.,.,TRBV2,TRBJ1-5,CASSGESEQPQHF,TGTGCCAGCAGTGGGGAGTCGGAACAGCCCCAGCATTTT
TRBD1,.,TRBV29-1,TRBJ1-2,CSVRGQDANYGYTF,TGCAGCGTTCGTGGACAGGACGCTAACTATGGCTACACCTTC
.,.,TRBV4-2,TRBJ1-5,CASSPWTADNQPQHF,TGTGCCAGCAGCCCATGGACTGCCGACAATCAGCCCCAGCATTTT
TRBD1,many,TRBV28,TRBJ2-7,CASRAGQGTPEFDYEQYF,TGTGCCAGCAGAGCGGGACAGGGTACGCCTGAATTTGACTACGAGCAGTACTTC
TRBD2,.,TRBV14,TRBJ2-7,CASSLSGRAVSEQYF,TGTGCCAGCAGCCTTAGCGGGAGGGCCGTTAGCGAGCAGTACTTC
.,.,TRBV7-2,TRBJ2-1,CASSPDWSSYNEQFF,TGTGCCAGCAGCCCAGACTGGAGCTCCTACAATGAGCAGTTCTTC
TRBD1,.,TRBV5-1,TRBJ1-2,CASSSRQGVGYTF,TGCGCCAGCAGCTCCAGGCAGGGGGTAGGCTACACCTTC
TRBD2,.,TRBV24-1,TRBJ2-6,CATSVTGTSGISGANVLTF,TGTGCCACCAGTGTTACCGGGACTAGCGGGATCTCTGGGGCCAACGTCCTGACTTTC
.,.,TRBV21-1,TRBJ2-2,CASSKEKLAVTGELFF,TGTGCCAGCAGCAAAGAAAAACTAGCGGTCACCGGGGAGCTGTTTTTT
TRBD1,.,TRBV7-9,TRBJ1-1,CASSLAGTGGMGTEAFF,TGTGCCAGCAGCTTAGCGGGGACAGGGGGTATGGGGACTGAAGCTTTCTTT
TRBD2,.,TRBV19,TRBJ2-3,CASSFRGRFGDTQYF,TGTGCCAGTAGTTTTCGCGGGAGGTTCGGAGATACGCAGTATTTT
.,.,TRBV19,TRBJ1-1,CASSTYSLGAVGTEAFF,TGTGCCAGTAGCACCTATTCGTTGGGGGCGGTGGGGACTGAAGCTTTCTTT
.,.,TRBV12-3/TRBV12-4,TRBJ2-1,CASSFHQGYEQFF,TGTGCCAGCAGTTTCCACCAGGGCTATGAGCAGTTCTTC
.,.,TRBV7-9,TRBJ2-5,CASSRRTVQETQYF,TGTGCCAGCAGCCGCCGGACAGTCCAAGAGACCCAGTACTTC
TRBD1,.,TRBV24-1,TRBJ1-5,CATSDPRTGGFNQPQHF,TGTGCCACCAGTGACCCTAGGACAGGGGGCTTCAATCAGCCCCAGCATTTT
.,.,TRBV10-2,TRBJ1-5,CASKIGVGQPQHF,TGCGCCAGCAAAATAGGGGTCGGTCAGCCCCAGCATTTT
TRBD1,.,TRBV5-1,TRBJ2-7,CASSFRGPYEQYF,TGCGCCAGCAGCTTTAGGGGGCCCTACGAGCAGTACTTC
TRBD1,.,TRBV5-1,TRBJ1-1,CASSPDRVGAFF,TGCGCCAGCAGCCCCGACAGGGTCGGAGCTTTCTTT
.,once,TRBV6-1,TRBJ2-3,CASSEGVGVGDTQYF,TGTGCCAGCAGTGAAGGGGTGGGAGTTGGGGATACGCAGTATTTT
TRBD1,.,TRBV7-2,TRBJ1-5,CASSSGTGVRSQPQHF,TGTGCCAGCAGCTCCGGGACAGGGGTCCGGAGTCAGCCCCAGCATTTT